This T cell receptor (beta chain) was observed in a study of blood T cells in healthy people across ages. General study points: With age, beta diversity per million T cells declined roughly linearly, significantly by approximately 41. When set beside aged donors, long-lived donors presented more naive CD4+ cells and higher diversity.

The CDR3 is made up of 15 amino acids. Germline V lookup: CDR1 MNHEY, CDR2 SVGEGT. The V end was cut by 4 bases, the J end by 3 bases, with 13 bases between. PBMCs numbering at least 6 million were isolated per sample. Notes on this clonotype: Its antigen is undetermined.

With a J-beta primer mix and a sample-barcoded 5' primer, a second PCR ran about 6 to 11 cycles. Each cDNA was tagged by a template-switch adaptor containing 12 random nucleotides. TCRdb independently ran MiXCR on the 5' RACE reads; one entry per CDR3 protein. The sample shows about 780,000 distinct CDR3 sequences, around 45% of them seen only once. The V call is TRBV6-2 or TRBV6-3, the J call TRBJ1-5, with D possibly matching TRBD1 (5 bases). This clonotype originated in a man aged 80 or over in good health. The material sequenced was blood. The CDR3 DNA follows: TGTGCCAGCAGTTCAGACGCAGGGTACAATCAGCCCCAGCATTTT. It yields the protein CASSSDAGYNQPQHF.